The sequence of this T cell receptor beta chain was determined in a study of memory CD4+ T cells and cytomegalovirus serostatus. This clone was observed once. CDR1 is SGHRS, CDR2 YFSETQ, per germline. The CDR3 contains 12 residues. V shed 5 bases and J shed 4 bases, with 6 bases lying between them. The protocol was immunoSEQ multiplex PCR, while the TCRdb copy is restricted to in-frame clones and leaves out a portion. The data contain about 64,000 clones, approximately 77% of them singletons. The sort gate was single viable CD3+CD4+CD8-CD45RO+ cells for memory CD4+ T cells. Serum IgG to CMV pp150, pp28, p38 and p52 defined serostatus. Positive selection with CD4 microbeads enriched total CD4+ T cells.

Sequencing was performed on memory CD4+ T cells from blood. This sequence joins TRBV5-1 and TRBJ1-4; no definite D call. The clonotype was recovered from an adult in good health and CMV-seronegative. The DNA of the CDR3 is TGCGCCAGCAGATGGGATAATGAAAAACTGTTTTTT. Translating gives CASRWDNEKLFF.